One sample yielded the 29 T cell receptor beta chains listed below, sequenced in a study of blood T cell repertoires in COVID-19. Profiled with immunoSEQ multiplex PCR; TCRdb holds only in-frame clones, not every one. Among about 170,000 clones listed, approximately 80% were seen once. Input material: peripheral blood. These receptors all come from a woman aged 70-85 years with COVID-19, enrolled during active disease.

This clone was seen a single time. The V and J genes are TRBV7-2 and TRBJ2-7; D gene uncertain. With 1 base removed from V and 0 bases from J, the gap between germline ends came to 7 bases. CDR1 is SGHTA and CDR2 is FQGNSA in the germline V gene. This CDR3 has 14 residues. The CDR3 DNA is TGTGCCAGCAGCTTAGGGCAGAACTCCTACGAGCAGTACTTC. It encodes CASSLGQNSYEQYF.

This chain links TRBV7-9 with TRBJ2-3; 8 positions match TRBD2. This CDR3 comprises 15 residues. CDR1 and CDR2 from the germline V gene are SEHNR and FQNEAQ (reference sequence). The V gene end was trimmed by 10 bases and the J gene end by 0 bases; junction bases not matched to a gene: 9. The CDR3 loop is CATQLAGGSTDTQYF. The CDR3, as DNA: TGTGCCACCCAATTGGCGGGAGGTAGCACAGATACGCAGTATTTT. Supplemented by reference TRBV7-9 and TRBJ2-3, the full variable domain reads DTGVSQNPRHKITKRGQNVTFRCDPISEHNRLYWYRQTLGQGPEFLTYFQNEAQLEKSRLLSDRFSAERPKGSFSTLEIQRTEQGDSAMYLCATQLAGGSTDTQYFGPGTRLTVL.

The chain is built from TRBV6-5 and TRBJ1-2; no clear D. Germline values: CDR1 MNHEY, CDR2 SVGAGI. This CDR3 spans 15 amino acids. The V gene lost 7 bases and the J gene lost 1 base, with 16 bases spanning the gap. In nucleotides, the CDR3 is TGTGCCAGCAAAAGTTCCCATAGACTTAACTATGGCTACACCTTC. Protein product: CASKSSHRLNYGYTF.

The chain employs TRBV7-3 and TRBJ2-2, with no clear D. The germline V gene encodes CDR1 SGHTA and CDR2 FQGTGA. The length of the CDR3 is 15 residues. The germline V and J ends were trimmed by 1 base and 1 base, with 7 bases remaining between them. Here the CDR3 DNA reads TGTGCCAGCAGCTTAAATGGCTTGAACACCGGGGAGCTGTTTTTT. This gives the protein CASSLNGLNTGELFF.

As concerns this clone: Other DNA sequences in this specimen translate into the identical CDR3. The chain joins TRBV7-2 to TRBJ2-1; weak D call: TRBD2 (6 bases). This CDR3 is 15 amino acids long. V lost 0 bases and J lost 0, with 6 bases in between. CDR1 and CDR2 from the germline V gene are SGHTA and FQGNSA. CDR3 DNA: TGTGCCAGCAGCTTAGCGCGGGGCTCCTACAATGAGCAGTTCTTC. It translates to CASSLARGSYNEQFF.

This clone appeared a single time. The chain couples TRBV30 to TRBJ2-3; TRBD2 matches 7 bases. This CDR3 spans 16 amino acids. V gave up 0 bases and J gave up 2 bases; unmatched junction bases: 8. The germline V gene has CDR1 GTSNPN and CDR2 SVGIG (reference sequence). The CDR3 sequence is CAWSVGDYQSTDTQYF. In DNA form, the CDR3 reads TGTGCCTGGAGTGTAGGGGACTACCAATCCACAGATACGCAGTATTTT.

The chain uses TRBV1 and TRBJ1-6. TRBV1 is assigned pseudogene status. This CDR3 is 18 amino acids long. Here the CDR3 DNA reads TGCACCAGCAGCCAAGATAGTAAGTCCCGCTCCTATAATTCACCCCTCCACTTT. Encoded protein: CTSSQDSKSRSYNSPLHF.

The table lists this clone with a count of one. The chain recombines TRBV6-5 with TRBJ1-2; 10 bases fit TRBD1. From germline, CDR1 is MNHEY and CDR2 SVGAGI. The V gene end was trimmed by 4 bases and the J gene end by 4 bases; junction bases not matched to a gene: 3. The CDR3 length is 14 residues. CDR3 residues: CASSLDRGGYGYTF. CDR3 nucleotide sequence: TGTGCCAGCAGTTTGGACAGGGGGGGCTATGGCTACACCTTC.

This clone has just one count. The CDR3 spells CASSPTRGREAFF. The CDR3 bases are TGTGCCAGCAGTCCGACCAGGGGAAGGGAAGCTTTCTTT. The rearrangement uses TRBV6-5 and TRBJ1-1, with D possibly TRBD1 on 6 matching bases. The V and J ends lost 5 bases and 8 bases respectively, with 15 bases between them. The CDR3 sequence is 13 residues long. Per germline, CDR1 MNHEY and CDR2 SVGAGI.

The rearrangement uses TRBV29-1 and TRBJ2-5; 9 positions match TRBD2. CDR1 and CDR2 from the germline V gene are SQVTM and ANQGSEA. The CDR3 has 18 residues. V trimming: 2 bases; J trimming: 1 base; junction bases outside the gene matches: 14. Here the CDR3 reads CSVEMGLAGLGFQETQYF. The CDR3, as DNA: TGCAGCGTTGAAATGGGTCTAGCGGGATTAGGATTCCAAGAGACCCAGTACTTC.

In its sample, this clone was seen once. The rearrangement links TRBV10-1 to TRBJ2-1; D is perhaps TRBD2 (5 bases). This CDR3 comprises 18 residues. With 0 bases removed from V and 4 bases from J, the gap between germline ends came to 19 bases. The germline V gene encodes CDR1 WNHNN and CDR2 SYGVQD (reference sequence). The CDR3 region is CASSESPFWFGGYNEQFF. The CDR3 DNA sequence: TGCGCCAGCAGTGAGTCGCCCTTCTGGTTTGGCGGGTACAATGAGCAGTTCTTC.

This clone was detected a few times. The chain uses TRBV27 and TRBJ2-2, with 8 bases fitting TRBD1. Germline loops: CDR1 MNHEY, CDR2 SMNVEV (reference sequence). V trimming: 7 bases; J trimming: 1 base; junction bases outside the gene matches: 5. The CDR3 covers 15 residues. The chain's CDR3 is CASTSGQVNTGELFF. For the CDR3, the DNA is TGTGCCAGCACCTCGGGACAGGTGAACACCGGGGAGCTGTTTTTT.

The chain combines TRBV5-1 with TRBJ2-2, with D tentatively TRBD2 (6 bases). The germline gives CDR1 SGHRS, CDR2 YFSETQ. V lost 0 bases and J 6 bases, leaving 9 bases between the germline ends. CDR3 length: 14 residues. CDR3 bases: TGCGCCAGCAGCTTGGCGGGGAGGTCCGGGGAGCTGTTTTTT. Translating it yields CASSLAGRSGELFF.

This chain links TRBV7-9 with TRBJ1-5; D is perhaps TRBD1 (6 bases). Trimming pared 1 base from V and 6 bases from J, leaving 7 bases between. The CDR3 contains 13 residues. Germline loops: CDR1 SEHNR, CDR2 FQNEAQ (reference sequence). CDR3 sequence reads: CASSLVGGQPQHF. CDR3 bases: TGTGCCAGCAGCTTAGTAGGGGGTCAGCCCCAGCATTTT.

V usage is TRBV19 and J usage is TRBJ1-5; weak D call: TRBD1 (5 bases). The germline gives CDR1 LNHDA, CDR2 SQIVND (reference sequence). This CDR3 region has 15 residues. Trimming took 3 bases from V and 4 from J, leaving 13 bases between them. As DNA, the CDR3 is TGTGCCAGTAGTATTAGGGGCGGGGGAAATCAGCCCCAGCATTTT. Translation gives CASSIRGGGNQPQHF. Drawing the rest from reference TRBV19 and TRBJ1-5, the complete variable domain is DGGITQSPKYLFRKEGQNVTLSCEQNLNHDAMYWYRQDPGQGLRLIYYSQIVNDFQKGDIAEGYSVSREKKESFPLTVTSAQKNPTAFYLCASSIRGGGNQPQHFGDGTRLSIL.

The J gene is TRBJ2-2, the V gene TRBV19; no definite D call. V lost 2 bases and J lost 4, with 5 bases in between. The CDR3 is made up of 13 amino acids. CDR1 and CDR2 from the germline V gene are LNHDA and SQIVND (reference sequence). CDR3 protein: CASSIRGTGELFF. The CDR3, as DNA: TGTGCCAGTAGTATACGCGGCACCGGGGAGCTGTTTTTT.

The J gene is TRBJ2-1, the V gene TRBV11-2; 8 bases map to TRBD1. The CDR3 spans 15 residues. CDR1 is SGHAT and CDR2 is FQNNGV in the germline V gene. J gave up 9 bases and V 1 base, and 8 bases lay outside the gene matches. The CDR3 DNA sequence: TGTGCCAGCAGCTTAGGGACAGGGTCGGTAGCTGAGCAGTTCTTC. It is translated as CASSLGTGSVAEQFF.

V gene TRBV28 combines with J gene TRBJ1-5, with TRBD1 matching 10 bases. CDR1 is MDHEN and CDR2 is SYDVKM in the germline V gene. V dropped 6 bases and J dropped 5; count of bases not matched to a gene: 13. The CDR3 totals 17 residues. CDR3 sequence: CASRERAKGQGYQPQHF. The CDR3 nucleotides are TGTGCCAGCAGAGAACGTGCTAAGGGACAGGGGTATCAGCCCCAGCATTTT.

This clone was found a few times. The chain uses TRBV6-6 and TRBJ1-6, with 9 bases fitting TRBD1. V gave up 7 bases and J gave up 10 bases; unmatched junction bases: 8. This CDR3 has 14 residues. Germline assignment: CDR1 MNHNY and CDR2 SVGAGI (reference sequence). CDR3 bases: TGTGCCAGCATGATGGGACAGGGAGAATCACCCCTCCACTTT. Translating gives CASMMGQGESPLHF.

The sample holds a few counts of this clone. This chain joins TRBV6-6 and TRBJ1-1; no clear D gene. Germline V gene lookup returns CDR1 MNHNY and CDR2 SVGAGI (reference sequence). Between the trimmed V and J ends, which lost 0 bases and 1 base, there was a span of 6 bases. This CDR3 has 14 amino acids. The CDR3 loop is CASSYSRGNTEAFF. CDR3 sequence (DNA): TGTGCCAGCAGTTACTCACGGGGGAACACTGAAGCTTTCTTT.

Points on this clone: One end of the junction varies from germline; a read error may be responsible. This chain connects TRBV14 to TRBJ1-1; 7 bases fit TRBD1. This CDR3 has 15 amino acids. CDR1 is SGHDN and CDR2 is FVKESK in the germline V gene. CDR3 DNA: TGTGCCAGCAGCCAAGAGCTACAGGGGAACGCTGAAGCTTTCTTT. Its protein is CASSQELQGNAEAFF. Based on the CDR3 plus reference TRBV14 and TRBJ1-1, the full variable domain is EAGVTQFPSHSVIEKGQTVTLRCDPISGHDNLYWYRRVMGKEIKFLLHFVKESKQDESGMPNNRFLAERTGGTYSTLKVQPAELEDSGVYFCASSQELQGNAEAFFGQGTRLTVV.

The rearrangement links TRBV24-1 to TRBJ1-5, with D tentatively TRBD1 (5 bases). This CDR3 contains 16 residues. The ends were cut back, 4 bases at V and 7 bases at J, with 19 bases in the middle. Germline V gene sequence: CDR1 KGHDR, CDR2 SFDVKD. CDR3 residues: CATSDRADLPGQPQHF. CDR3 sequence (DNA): TGTGCCACCAGTGACCGGGCGGATCTTCCAGGGCAGCCCCAGCATTTT.

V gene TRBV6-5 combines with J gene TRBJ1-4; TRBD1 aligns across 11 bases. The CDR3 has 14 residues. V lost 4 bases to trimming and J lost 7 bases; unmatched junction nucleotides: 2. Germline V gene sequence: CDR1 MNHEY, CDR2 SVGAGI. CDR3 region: CASSSGTGGEKLFF. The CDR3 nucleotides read TGTGCCAGCAGTTCCGGGACAGGGGGTGAAAAACTGTTTTTT.

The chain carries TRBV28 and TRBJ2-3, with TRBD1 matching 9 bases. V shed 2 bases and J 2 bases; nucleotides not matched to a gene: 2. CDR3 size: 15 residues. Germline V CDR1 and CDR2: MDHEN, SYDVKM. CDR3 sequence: CASSLDRGDTDTQYF. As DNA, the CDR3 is TGTGCCAGCAGTTTAGACAGGGGGGACACAGATACGCAGTATTTT.

The CDR3 nucleotides are TGCGCCAGCAGCTTTGAGGGGGTTCGGGAGACCCAGTACTTC. Encoded protein: CASSFEGVRETQYF. This chain links TRBV5-1 with TRBJ2-5; tentatively, D is TRBD1 (6 bases). The CDR3 covers 14 residues. Trimming took off 2 bases at V and 5 bases at J, with 13 bases between the two ends. Germline V CDR1 and CDR2: SGHRS, YFSETQ.

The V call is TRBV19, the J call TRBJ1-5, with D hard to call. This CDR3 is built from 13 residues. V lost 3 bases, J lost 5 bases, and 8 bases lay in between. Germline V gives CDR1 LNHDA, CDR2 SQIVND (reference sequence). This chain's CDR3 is CASSMRNHQPQHF. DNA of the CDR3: TGTGCCAGTAGTATGAGGAACCATCAGCCCCAGCATTTT.

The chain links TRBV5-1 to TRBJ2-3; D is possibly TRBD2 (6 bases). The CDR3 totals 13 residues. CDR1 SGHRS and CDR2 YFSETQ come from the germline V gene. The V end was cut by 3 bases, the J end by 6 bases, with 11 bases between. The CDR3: CASSWASADTQYF. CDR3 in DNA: TGCGCCAGCAGCTGGGCTAGCGCGGATACGCAGTATTTT. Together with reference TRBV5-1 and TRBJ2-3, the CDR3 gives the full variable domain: KAGVTQTPRYLIKTRGQQVTLSCSPISGHRSVSWYQQTPGQGLQFLFEYFSETQRNKGNFPGRFSGRQFSNSRSEMNVSTLELGDSALYLCASSWASADTQYFGPGTRLTVL.

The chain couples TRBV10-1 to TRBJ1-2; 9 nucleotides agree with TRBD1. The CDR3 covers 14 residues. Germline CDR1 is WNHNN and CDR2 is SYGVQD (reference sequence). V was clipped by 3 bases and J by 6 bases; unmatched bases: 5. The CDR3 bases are TGCGCCAGCAGTGACGGGACAGGGACCAATGGCTACACCTTC. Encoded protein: CASSDGTGTNGYTF.

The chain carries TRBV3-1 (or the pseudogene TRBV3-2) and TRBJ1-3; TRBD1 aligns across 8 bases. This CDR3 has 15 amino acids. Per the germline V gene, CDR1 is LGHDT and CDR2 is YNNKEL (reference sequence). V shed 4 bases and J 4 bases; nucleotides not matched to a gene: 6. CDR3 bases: TGTGCCAGCAGCCCCTGGACAGGGATCGGAAACACCATATATTTT. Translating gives CASSPWTGIGNTIYF.